The entry that follows covers one T cell receptor beta chain sequence. The source of the sample is a study of cytotoxic CD8 clonotypes in ibrutinib-treated CLL. The wider study: The authors obtained response samples at a median of around eleven months of treatment, range 6 to 36.

Deep sequencing aimed at 1 in 200,000 to 1 in 1 million T cells' resolution. This table comes from immunoSEQ multiplex PCR, and its TCRdb copy is limited to in-frame clones, with some not included. The top ten clones hold more than 6% of a sample with more than 300,000 clones, just under 80% of them seen once. As input for TCR beta libraries, about 1.8 micrograms of genomic DNA came from cryopreserved PBMCs. V was pared by 6 bases and J by 1 base, with 10 bases of the junction left unmatched. The CDR3 length is 17 residues. Germline values: CDR1 ENHRY, CDR2 SYGVKD. Sequences were derived from PBMCs, sampled before ibrutinib treatment. The receptor's source is a human donor with chronic lymphocytic leukemia. This chain uses TRBV10-3 with TRBJ2-1; TRBD1 matches at 9 bases. The CDR3 sequence is CAISVPGQGSSYNEQFF. The CDR3 DNA reads TGTGCCATCAGCGTCCCGGGACAGGGCTCATCCTACAATGAGCAGTTCTTC.